The 32 T cell receptor beta chains given below trace back to one sample, sequenced in a study of response to subunit inactivated influenza vaccine. TCRdb used MiXCR to reprocess the RT-PCR reads, holding one entry per CDR3 protein. Among about 530,000 distinct CDR3 sequences listed, roughly 13% were seen once. This sample comprised PBMCs from blood, obtained roughly 45 days after vaccination. All receptors derive from a man aged 50 to 60 who received an inactivated influenza vaccine.

This clonotype appeared a few times. This chain connects TRBV20-1 to TRBJ2-5; D might be TRBD1 or TRBD2, each matching 5 bases. Trimming cost V 3 bases and J 5 bases, with 10 bases left between them. Looked up from germline, CDR1 is DFQATT and CDR2 is SNEGSKA (reference sequence). CDR3 length: 12 amino acids. Here the CDR3 reads CSASWGIETQYF. The CDR3 coding sequence is TGCAGTGCTAGTTGGGGGATTGAGACCCAGTACTTC.

This clonotype came up a few times. V is TRBV12-3 or TRBV12-4 and J is TRBJ2-5; TRBD1 matches 10 bases. The V segment lost 2 bases and the J segment 0 bases; nucleotides outside the gene matches: 9. The length of the CDR3 is 18 residues. CDR3 loop: CASSLIPSDRGDQETQYF. CDR3 DNA sequence: TGTGCCAGCAGTTTAATCCCCTCGGACAGGGGGGACCAAGAGACCCAGTACTTC.

CDR3 residues: CASSLAGLAGVPEQFF. CDR3 nucleotides: TGTGCCAGCAGCTTAGCTGGACTAGCGGGAGTTCCTGAGCAGTTCTTC. This chain uses TRBV7-6 with TRBJ2-1, with 13 positions matching TRBD2. The CDR3 loop spans 16 amino acids. Germline V CDR1 and CDR2: SGHVS, FNYEAQ. After removal of 0 bases from V and 9 bases from J, the junction contained 5 bases not matched to a gene.

In this sample, this clonotype turned up a few times. This chain uses TRBV24-1 with TRBJ2-1; TRBD2 aligns across 10 bases. The CDR3 covers 17 residues. The trim removed 4 bases at V and 5 bases at J, leaving 10 bases unmatched. CDR1 and CDR2 from the germline V gene are KGHDR and SFDVKD. Here the CDR3 DNA reads TGTGCCACCAGTGACCCGACTACTAGCGGGGACGACAATGAGCAGTTCTTC. As protein: CATSDPTTSGDDNEQFF.

This sequence joins TRBV12-3 or TRBV12-4 and TRBJ2-2, with a possible D match to TRBD1 (5 bases). With 5 bases removed from V and 5 bases from J, the gap between germline ends came to 12 bases. The CDR3 contains 14 residues. The CDR3 protein is CASSPRAGTGELFF. The CDR3 region has the DNA TGTGCCAGCAGTCCACGGGCAGGGACCGGGGAGCTGTTTTTT.

This clonotype was seen more than once but under ten times. The chain uses TRBV7-2 and TRBJ2-5; tentative D call: TRBD1 (5 bases). V was clipped by 8 bases and J by 2 bases, with 18 bases between them. CDR3 size: 15 residues. Germline V lookup: CDR1 SGHTA, CDR2 FQGNSA. The CDR3 DNA reads TGTGCCAGCGGGATTCTTGGGGCTCTACAAGAGACCCAGTACTTC. It encodes CASGILGALQETQYF.

This clonotype was seen a few times. The gene calls are TRBV7-2 and TRBJ2-2; 9 nucleotides align to TRBD1. Germline values: CDR1 SGHTA, CDR2 FQGNSA. The ends lost 5 bases at V and 5 bases at J; junction bases unmatched: 3. This CDR3 has 14 residues. Here the CDR3 DNA reads TGTGCCAGCAGCAAGGGACAGGGAACCGGGGAGCTGTTTTTT. This sequence encodes CASSKGQGTGELFF.

The table lists this clonotype with a few counts. The germline gene is not matched at one end of the junction; a read error may be the cause. The J gene is TRBJ1-1, the V gene TRBV20-1; D is perhaps TRBD1 (5 bases). The CDR3 contains 14 residues. The germline V gene has CDR1 DFQATT and CDR2 SNEGSKA (reference sequence). The CDR3 DNA reads as TGCAGTGCTAGAGATGTCAGGGTGAACACTGATGCTTTCTTT. It is translated as CSARDVRVNTDAFF.

The chain recombines TRBV6-1 with TRBJ2-2; the match to TRBD1 covers 7 bases. The V segment lost 11 bases and the J segment 3 bases; nucleotides outside the gene matches: 3. The CDR3 is made up of 12 amino acids. Germline V gene sequence: CDR1 MNHNS, CDR2 SASEGT. The CDR3 sequence is CAGGQDTGELFF. In DNA, the CDR3 is TGTGCCGGAGGACAGGACACCGGGGAGCTGTTTTTT.

This clonotype was seen a few times. The chain joins TRBV20-1 to TRBJ1-2; D unclear. Germline V CDR1 and CDR2: DFQATT, SNEGSKA (reference sequence). V lost 4 bases to trimming and J lost 6 bases, with 12 bases between them. The CDR3 is 12 amino acids. CDR3 residues: CSAIGQWDGYTF. The DNA of the CDR3 is TGCAGTGCTATTGGTCAGTGGGATGGCTACACCTTC.

In its sample, this clonotype was seen a few times. The CDR3 loop is CSARDGGGQYNEQFF. In nucleotides, the CDR3 is TGCAGTGCTAGAGATGGAGGGGGCCAATACAATGAGCAGTTCTTC. The J gene is TRBJ2-1, the V gene TRBV20-1, with D tentatively TRBD1 (7 bases). The CDR3 extends over 15 amino acids. The V and J ends lost 0 bases and 4 bases respectively, with 13 bases between them. Germline V gene lookup returns CDR1 DFQATT and CDR2 SNEGSKA (reference sequence).

This clonotype has more than one count but fewer than ten. V gene TRBV4-2 combines with J gene TRBJ1-2, with 12 bases fitting TRBD1. V was pared by 1 base and J by 4 bases, with 1 base of the junction left unmatched. CDR3 length: 15 residues. CDR1 and CDR2 from the germline V gene are LGHNA and YNFKEQ. CDR3 sequence: CASSQAGQGAYGYTF. CDR3 bases: TGTGCCAGCAGCCAAGCGGGACAGGGGGCCTATGGCTACACCTTC.

This clonotype was seen repeatedly, ten times or more. This rearrangement joins TRBV5-1 to TRBJ2-7; TRBD1 might be the D (6 bases). Trimming stripped 2 bases from V and 0 bases from J, with 9 bases between. Germline CDR1 is SGHRS and CDR2 is YFSETQ. The CDR3 is made up of 14 amino acids. This chain's CDR3 is CASSFGTFSYEQYF. In DNA, the CDR3 is TGCGCCAGCAGCTTCGGGACATTCTCCTACGAGCAGTACTTC.

This clonotype has at least ten counts. V gene TRBV12-3 or TRBV12-4 combines with J gene TRBJ1-2; unclear D gene. The length of the CDR3 is 14 residues. V dropped 7 bases and J dropped 3 bases, with 15 bases sitting between them. In DNA, the CDR3 is TGTGCCAGCACCGCAAGCGTGAGCCACTATGGCTACACCTTC. Amino acids: CASTASVSHYGYTF.

The V gene is TRBV11-2, the J gene TRBJ2-7; perhaps TRBD1 as D (6 bases). The V end lost 6 bases, the J end lost 2 bases, and 14 bases lay between the germline ends. The germline gives CDR1 SGHAT, CDR2 FQNNGV. CDR3 length equals 14 residues. Written as DNA, the CDR3 is TGTGCCAGCAGGCTCGGGACACCAACCTACGAGCAGTACTTC. Translating gives CASRLGTPTYEQYF.

The V gene is TRBV5-5, the J gene TRBJ2-7; D may be TRBD1 or TRBD2 (5 bases each). V was pared by 4 bases and J by 0 bases, with 14 bases between. The germline V gene has CDR1 SGHKS and CDR2 YYEKEE (reference sequence). The CDR3 is made up of 15 amino acids. DNA for the CDR3: TGTGCCAGCAGCATGGGGACGGTGCTCTCCTACGAGCAGTACTTC. It specifies CASSMGTVLSYEQYF.

This clonotype was seen repeatedly, ten times or more. This chain connects TRBV29-1 to TRBJ1-2, with a tentative D call TRBD1 (6 bases). From germline, CDR1 is SQVTM and CDR2 ANQGSEA. The ends were cut back, 6 bases at V and 7 bases at J, with 15 bases in the middle. The CDR3 loop spans 12 amino acids. This chain's CDR3 is CSVGGGHGGYTF. CDR3 nucleotides: TGCAGCGTCGGGGGGGGCCATGGTGGCTACACCTTC.

The chain employs TRBV10-3 and TRBJ1-5; D ambiguous. The germline gives CDR1 ENHRY, CDR2 SYGVKD. CDR3 length: 14 residues. V was clipped by 0 bases and J by 6 bases, with 9 bases between them. This CDR3 is CAISESRGSQPQHF. The CDR3 DNA reads TGTGCCATCAGTGAGTCGCGCGGTTCTCAGCCCCAGCATTTT.

This clonotype was counted ten times or more. The V call is TRBV15, the J call TRBJ2-2; D perhaps matches TRBD1 (6 bases). Trimming took 4 bases from V and 6 from J, leaving 15 bases between them. The CDR3 sequence is 15 residues long. Germline V gives CDR1 LNHNV, CDR2 YYDKDF (reference sequence). CDR3 residues: CATSTTGSRAGELFF. CDR3 in DNA: TGTGCCACCAGCACTACAGGGTCTCGGGCCGGGGAGCTGTTTTTT.

V usage is TRBV20-1 and J usage is TRBJ2-7; D uncertain. The CDR3 totals 13 residues. V shed 4 bases and J shed 0 bases, with 10 bases lying between them. In germline, CDR1 is DFQATT, CDR2 SNEGSKA (reference sequence). CDR3 in DNA: TGCAGTGCTAAACGTTACAACTCCTACGAGCAGTACTTC. Its protein is CSAKRYNSYEQYF.

The CDR3 DNA sequence: TGCAGTGCTAGAGCTCGGACTAGCGGGAACGACCGTTCCTACGAGCAGTACTTC. It translates to CSARARTSGNDRSYEQYF. The chain links TRBV20-1 to TRBJ2-7, with 12 bases fitting TRBD2. The CDR3 is 18 residues long. V was clipped by 1 base and J by 1 base; unmatched bases: 11. CDR1 DFQATT and CDR2 SNEGSKA come from the germline V gene (reference sequence).

J is TRBJ2-2 and V is TRBV27, with a weak D call TRBD1 (6 bases). CDR1 is MNHEY, CDR2 SMNVEV, per germline (reference sequence). CDR3 length equals 16 residues. Deletions cut 5 bases from V and 5 bases from J, with 18 bases between. CDR3 sequence: CASSTRQAPRTGELFF. In nucleotides, the CDR3 is TGTGCCAGCAGTACCCGACAGGCCCCGAGGACCGGGGAGCTGTTTTTT.

The rearrangement uses TRBV6-2 or TRBV6-3 and TRBJ2-1; 9 bases are shared with TRBD2. There are 15 residues in the CDR3. Germline CDR1 is MNHEY and CDR2 is SVGEGT. Trimming removed 6 bases from V and 0 bases from J; junction bases left unmatched: 3. The CDR3 DNA reads TGTGCCAGCAGCCATAGCGGGAGCTCCTACAATGAGCAGTTCTTC. It translates to CASSHSGSSYNEQFF.

This chain links TRBV7-9 with TRBJ2-7, with D possibly called TRBD1 or TRBD2 (5 bases each). The length of the CDR3 is 15 residues. Deletions cut 4 bases from V and 0 bases from J, with 13 bases between. In germline, CDR1 is SEHNR, CDR2 FQNEAQ (reference sequence). DNA of the CDR3: TGTGCCAGCAGCTCTTGGGACGGGACCTCCTACGAGCAGTACTTC. Translated, it gives CASSSWDGTSYEQYF. Looking up the rest from reference TRBV7-9 and TRBJ2-7 gives the full variable domain: DTGVSQNPRHKITKRGQNVTFRCDPISEHNRLYWYRQTLGQGPEFLTYFQNEAQLEKSRLLSDRFSAERPKGSFSTLEIQRTEQGDSAMYLCASSSWDGTSYEQYFGPGTRLTVT.

This clonotype was seen a few times. The V call is TRBV6-1, the J call TRBJ2-5; a weak D match, TRBD2 (6 bases). V was shortened by 8 bases and J by 2 bases, with 12 bases between the two germline ends. The germline gives CDR1 MNHNS, CDR2 SASEGT. This CDR3 spans 13 amino acids. For the CDR3, the DNA is TGTGCCAGCCACGTTGCGGGGCAAGAGACCCAGTACTTC. This codes for CASHVAGQETQYF.

The rearrangement uses TRBV5-1 and TRBJ1-4; tentatively, D is TRBD1 (5 bases). The CDR3 is made up of 14 amino acids. Germline CDR1 is SGHRS and CDR2 is YFSETQ. V lost 0 bases to trimming and J lost 7 bases, with 10 bases between them. CDR3 protein: CASSLGRGVEKLFF. The CDR3 DNA reads TGCGCCAGCAGCTTGGGAAGGGGAGTTGAAAAACTGTTTTTT.

This clonotype appeared a single time. The rearrangement uses TRBV30 and TRBJ1-4, with D unresolved. The V and J ends lost 2 bases and 9 bases respectively, with 13 bases between them. The length of the CDR3 is 13 residues. Germline V CDR1 and CDR2: GTSNPN, SVGIG (reference sequence). The DNA for the CDR3 is TGTGCCTGGAGTCGGCTTGTAGGGCAAAAACTGTTTTTT. Encoded protein: CAWSRLVGQKLFF.

This clonotype was counted ten times or more. The CDR3 protein is CSAYRGDGVSNEQFF. Written as DNA, the CDR3 is TGCAGTGCTTACAGGGGTGACGGGGTTTCGAATGAGCAGTTCTTC. The J gene is TRBJ2-1, the V gene TRBV20-1, with 7 bases matching TRBD1. Germline CDR1 is DFQATT and CDR2 is SNEGSKA (reference sequence). The CDR3 consists of 15 residues. Germline trimming cut 5 bases from V and 7 bases from J; bases unmatched to any gene: 14.

This clonotype was counted a few times. The chain links TRBV6-2 or TRBV6-3 to TRBJ2-7; 7 bases match TRBD1. This CDR3 region has 15 residues. Germline CDR1 MNHEY, CDR2 SVGEGT. Trimming removed 6 bases from V and 3 bases from J; junction bases left unmatched: 11. CDR3 residues: CASSYLDRDGYEQYF. The DNA of the CDR3 is TGTGCCAGCAGCTACCTTGACAGGGATGGCTACGAGCAGTACTTC.

This clonotype was found a few times. The V gene is TRBV11-2, the J gene TRBJ2-3; 9 nucleotides line up with TRBD2. With V trimmed by 5 bases and J by 0 bases, 12 bases remained unmatched. The CDR3 extends over 18 amino acids. CDR1 and CDR2 (germline): SGHAT, FQNNGV. The CDR3 is CASSPRFRLAGSTDTQYF. In nucleotides, the CDR3 is TGTGCCAGCAGCCCTAGGTTTAGGCTAGCGGGGAGCACAGATACGCAGTATTTT. Complete variable domain (other parts from reference TRBV11-2 and TRBJ2-3): EAGVAQSPRYKIIEKRQSVAFWCNPISGHATLYWYQQILGQGPKLLIQFQNNGVVDDSQLPKDRFSAERLKGVDSTLKIQPAKLEDSAVYLCASSPRFRLAGSTDTQYFGPGTRLTVL.

This clonotype was counted many times. V and J are TRBV29-1 and TRBJ1-4; tentatively, D is TRBD1 (5 bases). The CDR3 consists of 15 residues. Trimming stripped 6 bases from V and 4 bases from J, with 18 bases between. The germline V gene encodes CDR1 SQVTM and CDR2 ANQGSEA. The CDR3 spells CSVLGGRLGNEKLFF. The CDR3 DNA reads TGCAGCGTCCTCGGGGGTCGGTTGGGTAATGAAAAACTGTTTTTT.

CDR3 loop: CASSDLGRTEAFF. CDR3 nucleotide sequence: TGTGCCAGCAGTGACTTGGGGCGAACTGAAGCTTTCTTT. The rearrangement links TRBV2 to TRBJ1-1; TRBD1 might be the D (5 bases). Germline loops: CDR1 SNHLY, CDR2 FYNNEI. With 3 bases removed from V and 5 bases from J, the gap between germline ends came to 10 bases. The CDR3 extends over 13 amino acids.